This entry lists 24 T cell receptor beta chains sequenced from one sample in a study of CD8+ T cells in alopecia areata. Reverse transcribed after extraction, RNA yielded cDNA as the sequencing template. Sequencing used immunoSEQ multiplex PCR; TCRdb keeps in-frame clones, though not all of them. Of 90,000 to 120,000 clones in the sample, over 80% were seen once. As for treatment: oral pan-JAK inhibitor, 5-10 mg twice daily. Sequenced material: CD8+ T cells sorted from blood, taken at week 24, from a patient treated with tofacitinib. Receptors originate from a human donor with alopecia areata.

This rearrangement joins TRBV29-1 to TRBJ1-2; 9 bases are shared with TRBD1. V lost 3 bases and J lost 4; bases outside the gene matches: 15. This CDR3 spans 17 amino acids. Germline loops: CDR1 SQVTM, CDR2 ANQGSEA. In DNA form, the CDR3 reads TGCAGCGTTGATGAAGGGACAGGGCCCGGCCAAGGCTATGGCTACACCTTC. Translating gives CSVDEGTGPGQGYGYTF. The full variable domain, completed using reference TRBV29-1 and TRBJ1-2, is SAVISQKPSRDICQRGTSLTIQCQVDSQVTMMFWYRQQPGQSLTLIATANQGSEATYESGFVIDKFPISRPNLTFSTLTVSNMSPEDSSIYLCSVDEGTGPGQGYGYTFGSGTRLTVV.

The rearrangement joins TRBV7-6 to TRBJ2-3, with D perhaps TRBD2 (6 bases). The germline gives CDR1 SGHVS, CDR2 FNYEAQ. V was trimmed by 1 base and J by 3 bases, leaving 11 bases between them. The CDR3 is 15 residues long. CDR3: CASSLGAGQTDTQYF. CDR3 DNA sequence: TGTGCCAGCAGCTTAGGGGCGGGGCAGACAGATACGCAGTATTTT. The whole variable domain, filled in from reference TRBV7-6 and TRBJ2-3, reads GAGVSQSPRYKVTKRGQDVALRCDPISGHVSLYWYRQALGQGPEFLTYFNYEAQQDKSGLPNDRFSAERPEGSISTLTIQRTEQRDSAMYRCASSLGAGQTDTQYFGPGTRLTVL.

The chain recombines TRBV5-1 with TRBJ2-1, with TRBD2 identical over 14 bases. CDR1 SGHRS and CDR2 YFSETQ come from the germline V gene. Germline trimming cut 4 bases from V and 4 bases from J; bases unmatched to any gene: 4. This CDR3 comprises 16 residues. As DNA, the CDR3 is TGCGCCAGCAGCCCGGGACTAGCGGGGGTGTACAATGAGCAGTTCTTC. It yields the protein CASSPGLAGVYNEQFF.

The rearrangement links TRBV19 to TRBJ1-6; no firm D call. Germline V gives CDR1 LNHDA, CDR2 SQIVND (reference sequence). The CDR3 contains 17 residues. Trimming cost V 6 bases and J 0 bases, with 15 bases left between them. The CDR3 DNA is TGTGCCAGTAGCACCGGGGAGCCCAGCTCCTATAATTCACCCCTCCACTTT. Protein: CASSTGEPSSYNSPLHF.

This clone was detected once. The V gene is TRBV4-2, the J gene TRBJ2-7; 9 bases fit TRBD2. Germline trimming cut 0 bases from V and 0 bases from J; bases unmatched to any gene: 3. The CDR3 sequence is 16 residues long. In germline, CDR1 is LGHNA, CDR2 YNFKEQ. CDR3 region: CASSQEETSGSYEQYF. The CDR3 region has the DNA TGTGCCAGCAGCCAAGAGGAGACTAGCGGCTCCTACGAGCAGTACTTC.

CDR3 coding DNA: TGCGCCAGCAGCCAACTGGGACAGGCGACTACTAACACTGAAGCTTTCTTT. It codes for CASSQLGQATTNTEAFF. The chain employs TRBV4-1 and TRBJ1-1; 8 bases are a match to TRBD1. There are 17 residues in the CDR3. Germline V gene data show CDR1 as MGHRA and CDR2 as YSYEKL. The J segment lost 2 bases and the V segment lost 2 bases, leaving 10 bases of the junction unmatched.

This clone was detected only a few times. The genes are TRBV19 and TRBJ2-7, with 7 bases lining up with TRBD2. The ends lost 6 bases at V and 3 bases at J; junction bases unmatched: 5. CDR1 and CDR2 (germline): LNHDA, SQIVND (reference sequence). The CDR3 has 13 amino acids. CDR3 protein: CASSAGTIYEQYF. In nucleotides, the CDR3 is TGTGCCAGTAGCGCAGGGACTATCTACGAGCAGTACTTC.

This chain connects TRBV4-3 to TRBJ1-2, with D possibly matching TRBD1 (5 bases). Trimming stripped 3 bases from V and 7 bases from J, with 18 bases between. The CDR3 length is 15 residues. CDR1 and CDR2 from the germline V gene are LGHNA and YSLEER. The CDR3 here is CASSQGTRDVSGYTF. As DNA, the CDR3 is TGCGCCAGCAGCCAGGGGACGCGGGATGTGAGTGGCTACACCTTC.

The chain combines TRBV2 with TRBJ2-2; the match to TRBD2 covers 9 bases. CDR3 length equals 17 residues. V lost 5 bases and J lost 1; bases outside the gene matches: 8. CDR1 and CDR2 from the germline V gene are SNHLY and FYNNEI. Here the CDR3 reads CASSLGTSRMNTGELFF. DNA for the CDR3: TGTGCCAGCAGTCTAGGGACTAGCAGAATGAACACCGGGGAGCTGTTTTTT.

This rearrangement joins TRBV25-1 to TRBJ2-1; D possibly corresponds to TRBD1 (6 bases). With 8 bases removed from V and 9 bases from J, the gap between germline ends came to 11 bases. The CDR3 runs to 11 residues. Germline V gives CDR1 MGHDK, CDR2 SYGVNS. The CDR3 region is CASLSRGEQFF. The CDR3 bases are TGTGCCAGCTTATCCAGGGGTGAGCAGTTCTTC. Full variable domain (outside the CDR3, taken from reference TRBV25-1 and TRBJ2-1): EADIYQTPRYLVIGTGKKITLECSQTMGHDKMYWYQQDPGMELHLIHYSYGVNSTEKGDLSSESTVSRIRTEHFPLTLESARPSHTSQYLCASLSRGEQFFGPGTRLTVL.

V and J are TRBV4-1 and TRBJ2-1; possible D gene TRBD1, 6 bases. Germline V gene lookup returns CDR1 MGHRA and CDR2 YSYEKL. Between the trimmed V and J ends, which lost 4 bases and 8 bases, there was a span of 12 bases. The CDR3 runs 13 residues. CDR3 region: CASSPRGVDEQFF. The CDR3 DNA is TGCGCCAGCAGCCCCAGGGGCGTCGATGAGCAGTTCTTC.

The chain joins TRBV6-5 to TRBJ1-1, with D possibly TRBD1 on 6 matching bases. CDR1 and CDR2 (germline): MNHEY, SVGAGI. V was clipped by 7 bases and J by 4 bases, with 13 bases between them. The CDR3 totals 13 residues. The CDR3 reads CASKTGQITEAFF. The CDR3 DNA reads as TGTGCCAGCAAAACAGGACAGATCACTGAAGCTTTCTTT.

The CDR3 loop is CASRHGTDAYNEQFF. DNA of the CDR3: TGTGCCAGCAGGCACGGGACAGACGCCTACAATGAGCAGTTCTTC. J is TRBJ2-1 and V is TRBV7-2; 7 bases line up with TRBD1. The CDR3 spans 15 residues. Germline values: CDR1 SGHTA, CDR2 FQGNSA. Trimming took 6 bases from V and 2 from J; bases not matched to a gene: 7.

The chain joins TRBV7-9 to TRBJ2-1; no clear D gene. This CDR3 is 15 amino acids long. V was trimmed by 2 bases and J by 8 bases, leaving 16 bases between them. Looked up from germline, CDR1 is SEHNR and CDR2 is FQNEAQ (reference sequence). CDR3 bases: TGTGCCAGCAGCTTAATGCAAAGGGAAGAGGATGAGCAGTTCTTC. Encoded protein: CASSLMQREEDEQFF.

The CDR3 DNA is TGTGCCAGCAGCCCCGGGGGCAGTCATGAGCAGTTCTTC. Its translation is CASSPGGSHEQFF. The J gene is TRBJ2-1, the V gene TRBV7-9, with D perhaps matching TRBD1 or TRBD2 (6 bases each). The CDR3 consists of 13 residues. The V end lost 5 bases, the J end lost 8 bases, and 13 bases lay between the germline ends. The germline V gene has CDR1 SEHNR and CDR2 FQNEAQ (reference sequence). Drawing the rest from reference TRBV7-9 and TRBJ2-1, the complete variable domain is DTGVSQNPRHKITKRGQNVTFRCDPISEHNRLYWYRQTLGQGPEFLTYFQNEAQLEKSRLLSDRFSAERPKGSFSTLEIQRTEQGDSAMYLCASSPGGSHEQFFGPGTRLTVL.

This clone was seen a handful of times. The chain couples TRBV7-6 to TRBJ1-1; D gene ambiguous. V lost 3 bases to trimming and J lost 2 bases, with 10 bases between them. Germline CDR1 reads SGHVS; CDR2 reads FNYEAQ. The CDR3 is 14 residues long. In DNA, the CDR3 is TGTGCCAGCAGCTTCGGCCCAGCTAACACTGAAGCTTTCTTT. Translation gives CASSFGPANTEAFF.

This clone came up a few times. This chain joins TRBV11-2 and TRBJ2-6; D remains unclear. The V end lost 1 base, the J end lost 0 bases, and 4 bases lay between the germline ends. The CDR3 has 15 residues. Germline V lookup: CDR1 SGHAT, CDR2 FQNNGV. CDR3 nucleotide sequence: TGTGCCAGCAGCTTAGCCCCCTCTGGGGCCAACGTCCTGACTTTC. This gives the protein CASSLAPSGANVLTF.

J is TRBJ2-2 and V is TRBV7-8; a weak D match, TRBD1 (5 bases). Germline values: CDR1 SGHVS, CDR2 FQNEAQ. The CDR3 runs to 14 residues. With 2 bases removed from V and 4 bases from J, the gap between germline ends came to 8 bases. The CDR3, as DNA: TGTGCCAGCAGCTTAAGGCAGGGCACCGGGGAGCTGTTTTTT. The encoded protein is CASSLRQGTGELFF.

The chain links TRBV2 to TRBJ2-5; either TRBD1 or TRBD2 may supply D (5 bases each). The germline V gene encodes CDR1 SNHLY and CDR2 FYNNEI. Trimming shortened V by 8 bases and J by 3 bases, and 19 bases separated the two germline ends. The CDR3 loop spans 15 amino acids. The CDR3 reads CASFLPGTKEETQYF. CDR3 nucleotides: TGTGCCAGCTTCCTACCGGGGACCAAGGAAGAGACCCAGTACTTC. Variable domain in full (rest from reference TRBV2 and TRBJ2-5): EPEVTQTPSHQVTQMGQEVILRCVPISNHLYFYWYRQILGQKVEFLVSFYNNEISEKSEIFDDQFSVERPDGSNFTLKIRSTKLEDSAMYFCASFLPGTKEETQYFGPGTRLLVL.

This chain links TRBV19 with TRBJ1-5; D remains unclear. The CDR3 totals 14 residues. Trimming took 9 bases from V and 0 from J, leaving 12 bases between them. Germline V gene lookup returns CDR1 LNHDA and CDR2 SQIVND (reference sequence). The CDR3 sequence: CASLGPYSNQPQHF. As DNA, the CDR3 is TGTGCCAGCTTAGGGCCTTATAGCAATCAGCCCCAGCATTTT.

V usage is TRBV2 and J usage is TRBJ2-2; 7 bases line up with TRBD1. CDR3 length: 16 residues. Germline values: CDR1 SNHLY, CDR2 FYNNEI. Trimming took 9 bases from V and 3 from J; bases not matched to a gene: 13. CDR3 in amino acids: CASRPRDSFYTGELFF. CDR3 nucleotide sequence: TGTGCCAGTAGGCCCCGGGACAGTTTTTACACCGGGGAGCTGTTTTTT.

A few counts support this clone. The J gene is TRBJ2-3, the V gene TRBV4-3; 7 bases agree with TRBD1. The CDR3 spans 17 residues. V dropped 2 bases and J dropped 2; count of bases not matched to a gene: 10. Germline CDR1 reads LGHNA; CDR2 reads YSLEER. The CDR3 DNA reads TGCGCCAGCAGCCAATCCACAGGGGTTTTGGTCACAGATACGCAGTATTTT. Its protein is CASSQSTGVLVTDTQYF.

This clone was seen a handful of times. The J gene is TRBJ2-1, the V gene TRBV27, with D perhaps TRBD2 (6 bases). Looked up from germline, CDR1 is MNHEY and CDR2 is SMNVEV (reference sequence). The CDR3 has 13 amino acids. V was trimmed by 0 bases and J by 9 bases, leaving 9 bases between them. The CDR3 sequence: CASSLSGGTEQFF. The CDR3 region has the DNA TGTGCCAGCAGTTTATCGGGCGGGACTGAGCAGTTCTTC.

The chain combines TRBV7-9 with TRBJ1-2, with 11 nucleotides matching TRBD1. J lost 1 base, V lost 3 bases, and 4 bases had no gene match. This CDR3 contains 16 residues. Germline CDR1 reads SEHNR; CDR2 reads FQNEAQ (reference sequence). The DNA of the CDR3 is TGTGCCAGCAGCTTTTCGGGACAGGGGGTTAACTATGGCTACACCTTC. It codes for CASSFSGQGVNYGYTF.